This T cell receptor (beta chain) was documented in a study of blood T cell repertoires in COVID-19. Study details: The United States, Italy and Spain were the sources of the acute and convalescent COVID-19 samples. T cells, B-cell-depleted T cells, or PBMCs supplied cDNA or gDNA.

CDR3 size: 12 residues. Germline V gene sequence: CDR1 MGHRA, CDR2 YSYEKL. V shed 4 bases and J 6 bases; nucleotides not matched to a gene: 0. Per the study methods: Using reference gene primer amplification, nucleated cell counts were estimated. The method was immunoSEQ multiplex PCR; TCRdb's version includes in-frame clones alone and lacks a portion of them. The D gene and trimming were derived from the DNA, and the V and J assignments and clone size from that table. The repertoire holds under 200,000 clones, with over 80% as singletons. The source is a woman between 55 and 75 years old who had recovered from COVID-19. The genes are TRBV4-1 and TRBJ2-1, with 7 bases that match TRBD1. The sample comprised peripheral blood. CDR3 sequence reads: CASSRQGNEQFF. The CDR3 DNA sequence: TGCGCCAGCAGCCGACAGGGCAATGAGCAGTTCTTC.